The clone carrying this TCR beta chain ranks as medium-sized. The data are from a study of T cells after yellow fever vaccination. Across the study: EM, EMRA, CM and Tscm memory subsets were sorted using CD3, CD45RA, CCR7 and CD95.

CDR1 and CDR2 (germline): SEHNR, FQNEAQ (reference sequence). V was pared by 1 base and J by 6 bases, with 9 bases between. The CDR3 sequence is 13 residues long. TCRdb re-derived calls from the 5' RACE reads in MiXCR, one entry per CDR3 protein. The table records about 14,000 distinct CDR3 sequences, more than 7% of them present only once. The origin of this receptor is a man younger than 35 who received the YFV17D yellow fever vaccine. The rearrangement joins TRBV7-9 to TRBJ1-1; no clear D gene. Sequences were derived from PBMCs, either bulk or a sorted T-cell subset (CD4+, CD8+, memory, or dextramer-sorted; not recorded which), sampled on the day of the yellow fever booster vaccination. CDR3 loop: CASSLDGGAEAFF. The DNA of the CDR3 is TGTGCCAGCAGCTTAGATGGAGGTGCTGAAGCTTTCTTT.